This T cell receptor (beta chain) was sequenced for a study of response to subunit inactivated influenza vaccine. TCRdb fed the RT-PCR reads into MiXCR, producing one record per CDR3 protein. The sample records hundreds of thousands of distinct CDR3 sequences, about an eighth being singletons. With 7 bases removed from V and 0 bases from J, the gap between germline ends came to 10 bases. The CDR3 loop spans 13 amino acids. Germline V gene sequence: CDR1 PRHDT, CDR2 FYEKMQ (reference sequence). This clonotype was observed a few times. What it recognizes is unknown. Study findings and constraints: The authors put forward the suggestion that each seasonal influenza vaccination may bring in only a limited number of new T cells.

This clonotype was sampled from a man between 50 and 59 years old who received an inactivated influenza vaccine. The chain links TRBV13 to TRBJ2-7; D is unclear. Sample: PBMCs from blood, taken roughly 46 days after vaccination. The CDR3 loop is CASMRRNSYEQYF. The CDR3 DNA sequence: TGTGCCAGCATGCGGCGTAACTCCTACGAGCAGTACTTC. The entire variable domain, with the rest obtained from reference TRBV13 and TRBJ2-7, is as follows: AAGVIQSPRHLIKEKRETATLKCYPIPRHDTVYWYQQGPGQDPQFLISFYEKMQSDKGSIPDRFSAQQFSDYHSELNMSSLELGDSALYFCASMRRNSYEQYFGPGTRLTVT.